The entry below gives a single T cell receptor beta chain sequence along with its context. No antigen is known for it. This entry comes from a study of CXCR3-negative and CXCR3-positive naive CD8 T cells. Carrying UMI labels, the TRB cDNA libraries were prepared through 5' RACE. TCRdb re-called the 5' RACE reads and shows each CDR3 protein once, DNA omitted. The repertoire table contains under 70,000 distinct CDR3 sequences. Using triplicate sorts, about 270,000 cells were collected each time from every CD8+ T cell subset. CDR1 MGHDK and CDR2 SYGVNS come from the germline V gene. CDR3 length equals 13 residues. The study's findings and limits: Upon cryopreservation, CXCR3 expression partially decreased, and most assays used fresh PBMCs. Whereas both naive subsets had comparably high diversity, memory CD8+ cells had much lower diversity. Naive CXCR3-negative cells resembled naive CXCR3-positive cells in TRBV-TRBJ usage; memory cells differed.

This receptor was identified in a human donor in good health. Some clones in this sample may be carry-over from other donors' samples. Sequenced sample: memory CD8+ T cells from blood. The J gene is TRBJ2-7, the V gene TRBV25-1; lacking DNA, the TRBD1 call made by TCRdb goes unchecked. CDR3 sequence reads: CASSAGAGYEQYF.